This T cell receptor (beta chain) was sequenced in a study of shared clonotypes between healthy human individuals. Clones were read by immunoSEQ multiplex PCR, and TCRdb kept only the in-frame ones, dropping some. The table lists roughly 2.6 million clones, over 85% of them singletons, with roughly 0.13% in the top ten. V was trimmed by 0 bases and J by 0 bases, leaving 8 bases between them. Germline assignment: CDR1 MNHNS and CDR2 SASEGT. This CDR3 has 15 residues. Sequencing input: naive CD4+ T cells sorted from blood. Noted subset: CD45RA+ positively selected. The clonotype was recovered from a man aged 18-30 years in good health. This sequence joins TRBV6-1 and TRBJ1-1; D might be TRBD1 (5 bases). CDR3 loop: CASSEAGTVNTEAFF. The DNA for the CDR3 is TGTGCCAGCAGTGAAGCCGGGACGGTGAACACTGAAGCTTTCTTT.